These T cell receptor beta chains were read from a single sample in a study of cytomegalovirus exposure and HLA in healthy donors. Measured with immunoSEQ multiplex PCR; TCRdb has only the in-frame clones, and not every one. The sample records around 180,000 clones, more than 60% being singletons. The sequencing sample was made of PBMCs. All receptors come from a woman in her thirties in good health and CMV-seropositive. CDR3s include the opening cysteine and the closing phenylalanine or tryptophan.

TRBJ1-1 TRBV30 CAWKVAGVNTEAFF
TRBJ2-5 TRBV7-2 CASSLAGLQETQYF
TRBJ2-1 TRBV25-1 CASSDVSGSSYNEQFF
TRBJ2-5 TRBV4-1 CASSFLAGGGETQYF
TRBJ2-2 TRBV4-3 CASSLRLAGLNTGELFF
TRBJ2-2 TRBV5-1 CASSQAGGPELFF
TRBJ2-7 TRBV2 CATAGGYSYEQYF
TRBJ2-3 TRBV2 CASSAQTRSYTDTQYF
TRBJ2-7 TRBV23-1 CASSLDAGFGDYEQYF
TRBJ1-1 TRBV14 CASSPEGQVNTEAFF
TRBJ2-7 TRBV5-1 CASSRTQGATSYEQYF
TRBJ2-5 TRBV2 CASTGGQGVETQYF
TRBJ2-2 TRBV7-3 CASSLGSTGELFF
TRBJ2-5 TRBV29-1 CSVEDLRETQYF
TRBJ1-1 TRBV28 CASSVGGALNTEAFF
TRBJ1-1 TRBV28 CASGEGNTEAFF
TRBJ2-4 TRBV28 CASSPYRVGGREEDIQYF
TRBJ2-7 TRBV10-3 CAIKSGGSSTYEQYF
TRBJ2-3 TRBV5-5 CASSSPGGGKSTRTDTQYF
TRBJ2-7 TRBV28 CASSLIPGGPDEQYF
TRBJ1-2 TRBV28 CASSRTGGGYGYTF
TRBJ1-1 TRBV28 CASITKGWGLSTEAFF
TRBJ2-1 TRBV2 CAPGGWNEQFF
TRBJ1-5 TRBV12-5 CASGAKDRGNQPQHF
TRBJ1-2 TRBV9 CASSGPLTGGAYGYTF
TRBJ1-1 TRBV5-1 CASSYQGNTEAFF
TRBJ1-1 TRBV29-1 CSVEQVTEAFF
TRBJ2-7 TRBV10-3 CAISESPTNYEQYF
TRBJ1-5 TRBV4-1 CASSPTGQTNQPQHF
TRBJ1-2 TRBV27 CASSFASNYGYTF
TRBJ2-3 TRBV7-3 CASSLIGGGEADTQYF
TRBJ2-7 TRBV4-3 CASSQVPGIGYEQYF
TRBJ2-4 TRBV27 CASSLRLENIQYF
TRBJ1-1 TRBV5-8 CASSFDRAEAFF
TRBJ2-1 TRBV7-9 CASSLAGSYNEQFF
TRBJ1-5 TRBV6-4 CASSEYAGNQPQHF
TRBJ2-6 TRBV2 CASIDRTSSGANVLTF
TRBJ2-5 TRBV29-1 CSVVEGRETQYF
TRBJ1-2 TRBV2 CASSERLSYGYTF
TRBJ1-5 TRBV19 CASSRTGGLSGNQPQHF